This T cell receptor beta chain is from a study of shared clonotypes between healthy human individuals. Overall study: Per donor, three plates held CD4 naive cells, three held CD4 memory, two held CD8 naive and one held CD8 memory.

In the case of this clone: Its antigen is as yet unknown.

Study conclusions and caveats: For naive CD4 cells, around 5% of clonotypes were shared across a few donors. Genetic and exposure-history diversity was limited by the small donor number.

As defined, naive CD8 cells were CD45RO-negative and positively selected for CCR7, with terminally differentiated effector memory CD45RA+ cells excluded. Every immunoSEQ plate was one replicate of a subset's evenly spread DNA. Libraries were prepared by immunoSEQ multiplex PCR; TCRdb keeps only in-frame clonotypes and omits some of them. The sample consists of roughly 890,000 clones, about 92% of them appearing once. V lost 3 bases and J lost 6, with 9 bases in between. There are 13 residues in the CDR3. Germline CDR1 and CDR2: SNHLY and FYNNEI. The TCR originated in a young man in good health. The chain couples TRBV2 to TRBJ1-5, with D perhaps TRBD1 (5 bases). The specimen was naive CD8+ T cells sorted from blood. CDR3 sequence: CASSDSGVQPQHF. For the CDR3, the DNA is TGTGCCAGCAGTGATTCGGGGGTTCAGCCCCAGCATTTT.